This T cell receptor (beta chain) came from a study of T-cell reconstitution after alpha-beta-depleted transplantation in children. Germline V CDR1 and CDR2: DFQATT, SNEGSKA (reference sequence). Trimming stripped 3 bases from V and 1 base from J, with 21 bases between. The length of the CDR3 is 17 residues. Preparation of the TCRbeta library used unique molecular identifiers. Each CDR3 protein gets one entry after TCRdb re-called the PCR reads with MiXCR. The repertoire holds roughly 500,000 distinct CDR3 sequences, with around 16% as singletons. Sample: PBMCs from the stem cell graft donor, taken from the stem cell graft. This chain uses TRBV20-1 with TRBJ1-1, with D possibly matching TRBD1 (5 bases). The sequence was obtained from a human donor who donated a stem cell graft to a child with acute lymphoblastic leukemia. CDR3 amino acids: CSASFLSVREPNTEAFF. In DNA, the CDR3 is TGCAGTGCTAGCTTCCTGAGCGTCAGGGAGCCGAACACTGAAGCTTTCTTT.